There are a few counts of the clone carrying this T cell receptor (beta chain). Antigen specificity is unknown. Stated treatment: oral pan-JAK inhibitor, 5-10 mg twice daily. These data belong to a study of CD8+ T cells in alopecia areata. Study results and caveats: Among the top 100, expanded CD8+ clones were significantly decreased by tofacitinib, as was scalp clonality. Mice gave a clearer picture of TCR sharing than patients did, possibly for HLA-related reasons. Elevated clonality characterized lesional scalp relative to normal scalp, particularly in alopecia totalis/universalis.

After isolation, RNA underwent reverse transcription to generate cDNA as the sequencing template. Here immunoSEQ multiplex PCR was the method, and the copy in TCRdb shows in-frame clones only, minus some. The repertoire includes 120,000 or so clones, roughly 60% of them detected once, and nearly 30% sits in the top ten. The CDR3 has 15 residues. Germline V lookup: CDR1 SQVTM, CDR2 ANQGSEA. With V trimmed by 6 bases and J by 0 bases, 5 bases remained unmatched. The specimen was CD8+ T cells sorted from blood, collected at week 4, from a patient treated with tofacitinib. This TCR was recovered from a human donor with alopecia areata. The genes are TRBV29-1 and TRBJ1-1; 12 positions match TRBD1. The CDR3 DNA reads as TGCAGCGTGGCCGGGACAGGGGGCCTGAACACTGAAGCTTTCTTT. Translating it yields CSVAGTGGLNTEAFF.